This T cell receptor beta chain derives from a study of blood T cells in healthy people across ages. Trimming removed 3 bases at V and 0 bases at J, with 8 bases between. The CDR3 is made up of 14 amino acids. Isolating PBMCs gave at least 6 million of these cells per sample. The sample holds a few counts of this clonotype. Sample-barcoded 5' priming and a J-beta primer mix drove a second PCR of about 6 to 12 cycles. Via MiXCR, TCRdb re-called the 5' RACE reads, giving one row per CDR3 protein. The sample contains about 1 million distinct CDR3 sequences, under 45% of which appear only once. The receptor was isolated from a woman aged 55-75 years in good health. V is TRBV12-3 or TRBV12-4 and J is TRBJ1-2; no reliable D call. The sequencing sample was made of blood. Here the CDR3 reads CASSFRASNYGYTF. CDR3 nucleotides: TGTGCCAGCAGTTTTCGTGCTTCTAACTATGGCTACACCTTC.